The 8 T cell receptor beta chains below were found in one sample sequenced in a study of T cell changes during pregnancy in multiple sclerosis. Some clones are missing from TCRdb's copy, which holds only in-frame ones; the method was immunoSEQ multiplex PCR. The table shows approximately 80,000 clones, with approximately 93% occurring only once. Specimen: peripheral blood, collected in the second trimester of pregnancy. These receptors originate from a female donor in good health, enrolled as a control in a pregnancy study.

This clone was picked up one time. The gene calls are TRBV27 and TRBJ1-4; 9 nucleotides match TRBD1. CDR3 length: 16 residues. Trimming at V came to 5 bases and at J to 10 bases, leaving 14 bases not matched to a gene. Germline CDR1 is MNHEY and CDR2 is SMNVEV (reference sequence). CDR3 residues: CASSHSPGQGIGKLFF. CDR3 sequence (DNA): TGTGCCAGCAGTCACTCACCGGGACAGGGCATTGGAAAACTGTTTTTT.

The chain joins TRBV7-2 to TRBJ2-5, with D maybe TRBD2 (6 bases). Germline assignment: CDR1 SGHTA and CDR2 FQGNSA. Trimming stripped 1 base from V and 3 bases from J, with 6 bases between. This CDR3 has 13 residues. The DNA for the CDR3 is TGTGCCAGCAGCTTAGGGACTAAAGAGACCCAGTACTTC. This sequence encodes CASSLGTKETQYF.

The chain recombines TRBV7-2 with TRBJ2-7, with unresolved D. Germline CDR1 SGHTA, CDR2 FQGNSA. This CDR3 comprises 12 residues. V was clipped by 3 bases and J by 6 bases, with 9 bases between them. The CDR3 protein is CASSFGGGEQYF. The CDR3 DNA follows: TGTGCCAGCAGCTTTGGTGGCGGCGAGCAGTACTTC.

This chain links TRBV7-2 with TRBJ1-2; D remains unclear. This CDR3 has 14 amino acids. Per the germline V gene, CDR1 is SGHTA and CDR2 is FQGNSA. V lost 1 base and J 3 bases, leaving 9 bases between the germline ends. CDR3 amino acids: CASSLGSGYYGYTF. The CDR3 coding sequence is TGTGCCAGCAGCTTAGGTAGCGGATACTATGGCTACACCTTC.

The V call is TRBV6-1, the J call TRBJ2-7; 12 bases fit TRBD1. V lost 2 bases and J lost 4; bases outside the gene matches: 6. Looked up from germline, CDR1 is MNHNS and CDR2 is SASEGT. This CDR3 is built from 16 residues. The CDR3 bases are TGTGCCAGCAGTGAATTTTCGGGACAGGGGGCTTACGAGCAGTACTTC. Translated: CASSEFSGQGAYEQYF.

The chain recombines TRBV2 with TRBJ2-5; TRBD2 agrees at 14 bases. V was pared by 4 bases and J by 4 bases, with 5 bases of the junction left unmatched. Germline V gene lookup returns CDR1 SNHLY and CDR2 FYNNEI. CDR3 length: 16 amino acids. This chain's CDR3 is CASSVGLAGGGETQYF. CDR3 nucleotides: TGTGCCAGCAGTGTAGGACTAGCGGGAGGTGGAGAGACCCAGTACTTC.

The V and J genes are TRBV5-1 and TRBJ1-1; 8 positions match TRBD1. With 2 bases clipped from V and 5 bases from J, the junction kept 5 bases outside the gene matches. Looked up from germline, CDR1 is SGHRS and CDR2 is YFSETQ. CDR3 length: 14 amino acids. In nucleotides, the CDR3 is TGCGCCAGCAGCTTACAGGGGGGAGAGACTGAAGCTTTCTTT. Its translation is CASSLQGGETEAFF. Looking up the rest from reference TRBV5-1 and TRBJ1-1 gives the full variable domain: KAGVTQTPRYLIKTRGQQVTLSCSPISGHRSVSWYQQTPGQGLQFLFEYFSETQRNKGNFPGRFSGRQFSNSRSEMNVSTLELGDSALYLCASSLQGGETEAFFGQGTRLTVV.

The V call is TRBV29-1, the J call TRBJ2-4, with D unclear. This CDR3 region has 13 residues. Germline CDR1 is SQVTM and CDR2 is ANQGSEA. V lost 7 bases to trimming and J lost 0 bases, with 10 bases between them. CDR3 residues: CSAPSGAKNIQYF. The CDR3 DNA sequence: TGCAGCGCTCCGTCAGGAGCCAAAAACATTCAGTACTTC.